The 16 T cell receptor beta chains in this list originate from one sample, sequenced in a study of blood T cell repertoires in COVID-19 (dated by TCRdb to between 2020 and 2021). The library was built by means of the immunoSEQ multiplex PCR assay. TCRdb took this table from immuneACCESS and kept in-frame rearrangements with V and J called. Such tables lack part of the clones; where checked against another copy, unresolved V genes explain under half of the gap, and the rest is unexplained. Within this sample are around 200,000 clones, with around 88% of them counted one time only. The ten most abundant clones make up about 4.6% of the sample. Sequencing was done on a sample of PBMCs or T cells enriched from blood (not recorded which). The receptors come from a woman between 25 and 40 years old who had been exposed to COVID-19.

The chain uses TRBV5-1 and TRBJ2-7, with 7 bases matching TRBD2. J was trimmed by 0 bases and V by 4 bases; bases with no gene match: 4. This CDR3 spans 14 amino acids. CDR1 is SGHRS and CDR2 is YFSETQ in the germline V gene. CDR3 sequence: CASSLGGGSYEQYF. CDR3 coding DNA: TGCGCCAGCAGCCTGGGCGGGGGCTCCTACGAGCAGTACTTC.

The V call is TRBV7-9, the J call TRBJ2-2, with TRBD1 matching over 9 bases. Trimming removed 5 bases from V and 2 bases from J; junction bases left unmatched: 3. Germline CDR1 SEHNR, CDR2 FQNEAQ (reference sequence). The CDR3 has 15 residues. CDR3 residues: CASSGDRANTGELFF. DNA for the CDR3: TGTGCCAGCAGCGGGGACAGGGCCAACACCGGGGAGCTGTTTTTT.

The chain is built from TRBV19 and TRBJ2-7; D is possibly TRBD1 (5 bases). With 3 bases removed from V and 7 bases from J, the gap between germline ends came to 13 bases. The CDR3 extends over 13 amino acids. Germline lookup yields CDR1 LNHDA and CDR2 SQIVND (reference sequence). The CDR3, as DNA: TGTGCCAGTAGTATGGGGCCCAGGGATGAGCAGTACTTC. Translated: CASSMGPRDEQYF.

This rearrangement joins TRBV5-4 to TRBJ2-7; D may be TRBD1 (7 bases). The CDR3 sequence is 15 residues long. Germline CDR1 is SGHNT and CDR2 is YYREEE (reference sequence). The V and J ends lost 0 bases and 4 bases respectively, with 14 bases between them. CDR3 sequence: CASSLDAGQRYEQYF. CDR3 DNA sequence: TGTGCCAGCAGCTTGGATGCGGGACAGCGATACGAGCAGTACTTC.

The chain couples TRBV5-6 to TRBJ2-3; D gene uncertain. The germline V gene has CDR1 SGHDT and CDR2 YYEEEE. Trimming took off 4 bases at V and 5 bases at J, with 5 bases between the two ends. The CDR3 covers 11 residues. CDR3 sequence: CASSREDTQYF. As DNA, the CDR3 is TGTGCCAGCAGCCGAGAAGATACGCAGTATTTT.

J is TRBJ2-6 and V is TRBV7-9; maybe TRBD1 (5 bases). Germline loops: CDR1 SEHNR, CDR2 FQNEAQ (reference sequence). V gave up 1 base and J gave up 1 base, with 8 bases separating them. This CDR3 comprises 16 residues. CDR3 coding DNA: TGTGCCAGCAGCTTAGGGCCAGGGTCTGGGGCCAACGTCCTGACTTTC. Translating it yields CASSLGPGSGANVLTF. Using reference TRBV7-9 and TRBJ2-6 for the parts outside the CDR3, the full variable domain is DTGVSQNPRHKITKRGQNVTFRCDPISEHNRLYWYRQTLGQGPEFLTYFQNEAQLEKSRLLSDRFSAERPKGSFSTLEIQRTEQGDSAMYLCASSLGPGSGANVLTFGAGSRLTVL.

The genes are TRBV6-4 and TRBJ2-5, with 14 bases matching TRBD2. V dropped 8 bases and J dropped 5; count of bases not matched to a gene: 13. Germline values: CDR1 MRHNA, CDR2 SNTAGT. The CDR3 spans 17 residues. This CDR3 reads CASLRTPGTSGGETQYF. The CDR3 nucleotides read TGTGCCAGCCTAAGAACGCCCGGGACTAGCGGGGGTGAGACCCAGTACTTC.

The table lists this clone with a count of one. The CDR3 protein is CASRDRGSYEQYF. The CDR3 DNA follows: TGTGCCAGCAGGGACAGAGGCTCCTACGAGCAGTACTTC. The chain is built from TRBV2 and TRBJ2-7; D perhaps matches TRBD1 (6 bases). Per the germline V gene, CDR1 is SNHLY and CDR2 is FYNNEI. CDR3 length equals 13 residues. The V end was cut by 6 bases, the J end by 0 bases, with 9 bases between.

The V call is TRBV5-1, the J call TRBJ1-6; no firm D call. V lost 0 bases to trimming and J lost 2 bases, with 9 bases between them. This CDR3 region has 16 residues. Germline V gives CDR1 SGHRS, CDR2 YFSETQ. CDR3 coding DNA: TGCGCCAGCAGCTTGGGGCTCTCCCCCTATAATTCACCCCTCCACTTT. Protein sequence: CASSLGLSPYNSPLHF.

The chain uses TRBV10-3 and TRBJ2-6; 7 nucleotides line up with TRBD1. The CDR3 runs 16 residues. V shed 0 bases and J 2 bases; nucleotides not matched to a gene: 1. CDR1 and CDR2 (germline): ENHRY, SYGVKD. CDR3 in DNA: TGTGCCATCAGTGAGTCGAGGGGGCCTGGGGCCAACGTCCTGACTTTC. The encoded protein is CAISESRGPGANVLTF.

This clone was recorded only once. The V and J genes are TRBV11-2 and TRBJ2-2; no firm D call. This CDR3 is 13 amino acids long. The germline V and J ends were trimmed by 1 base and 7 bases, with 7 bases remaining between them. Germline-derived CDR1 and CDR2 are SGHAT and FQNNGV. As DNA, the CDR3 is TGTGCCAGCAGCTTAGGCCACGGCGGGGAGCTGTTTTTT. It is translated as CASSLGHGGELFF.

CDR3 coding DNA: TGTGCCAGCACCTTGGGAGGGATCAACTATGGCTACACCTTC. Translated, it gives CASTLGGINYGYTF. The chain links TRBV28 to TRBJ1-2; D is unclear. The V and J ends lost 7 bases and 2 bases respectively, with 14 bases between them. CDR1 and CDR2 from the germline V gene are MDHEN and SYDVKM. The CDR3 has 14 residues.

This chain connects TRBV5-1 to TRBJ1-4; D is undetermined. Germline V gene lookup returns CDR1 SGHRS and CDR2 YFSETQ. Trimming removed 0 bases from V and 2 bases from J, with 11 bases in between. The CDR3 sequence is 16 residues long. The CDR3 is CASSLGSRRTNEKLFF. CDR3 in DNA: TGCGCCAGCAGCTTGGGTTCACGCAGGACTAATGAAAAACTGTTTTTT.

The rearrangement uses TRBV9 and TRBJ1-2; tentatively, D is TRBD1 (6 bases). The germline V and J ends were trimmed by 3 bases and 0 bases, with 12 bases remaining between them. Germline V gives CDR1 SGDLS, CDR2 YYNGEE. The length of the CDR3 is 15 residues. The CDR3 region is CASSEWDTPNYGYTF. In nucleotides, the CDR3 is TGTGCCAGCAGCGAGTGGGACACTCCTAACTATGGCTACACCTTC.

CDR3 residues: CAWSVKFLGGAEQYF. The CDR3 DNA follows: TGTGCCTGGAGTGTAAAATTTCTTGGAGGGGCCGAGCAGTACTTC. The gene calls are TRBV30 and TRBJ2-7; D is perhaps TRBD2 (6 bases). This CDR3 region has 15 residues. V dropped 0 bases and J dropped 6 bases, with 18 bases sitting between them. The germline gives CDR1 GTSNPN, CDR2 SVGIG (reference sequence).

The chain recombines TRBV2 with TRBJ2-2, with TRBD2 identical over 7 bases. This CDR3 is built from 14 residues. CDR1 and CDR2 (germline): SNHLY, FYNNEI. The J segment lost 4 bases and the V segment lost 8 bases, leaving 7 bases of the junction unmatched. The CDR3 DNA reads TGTGCCAGCTATGGCGGGAGCCGCACCGGGGAGCTGTTTTTT. Its protein product is CASYGGSRTGELFF.